This TCR beta chain was found in a study of memory CD4+ T cells and cytomegalovirus serostatus. Study-wide points: The CMV-associated TCR signature appears largely within the CD4+ memory repertoire.

This clone showed up just a few times. The target antigen is unknown. Only in-frame clones appear in the TCRdb table, and some are missing; sequencing was by immunoSEQ multiplex PCR. The sample consists of some 67,000 clones, about three quarters of them appearing once. The length of the CDR3 is 14 residues. After removal of 6 bases from V and 9 bases from J, the junction contained 6 bases not matched to a gene. Germline assignment: CDR1 MNHEY and CDR2 SMNVEV (reference sequence). Single viable CD3+CD4+CD8-CD45RO+ cells were sorted as the memory CD4+ T cells. The sample comprised memory CD4+ T cells from blood. This receptor was obtained from an adult in good health and CMV-seropositive. The rearrangement joins TRBV27 to TRBJ2-1; 12 bases are a match to TRBD2. Written as DNA, the CDR3 is TGTGCCAGCAGAAGACTAGCGGGAGATAGTGAGCAGTTCTTC. It yields the protein CASRRLAGDSEQFF.